This TCR beta chain was captured in a study of T-cell reconstitution after alpha-beta-depleted transplantation in children. During its preparation, the TCRbeta library received unique molecular identifiers. TCRdb reanalysed the PCR reads using MiXCR and keeps one entry per CDR3 protein. Found here are about 610,000 distinct CDR3 sequences, roughly a tenth of them singletons; the top ten hold roughly 4%. This clonotype came up many times. V lost 8 bases and J 0 bases, leaving 14 bases between the germline ends. There are 14 residues in the CDR3. The clonotype comes from a human donor who donated a stem cell graft to a child with acute myeloid leukemia. The chain joins TRBV12-3 or TRBV12-4 to TRBJ2-7; D is possibly TRBD2 (6 bases). The material sequenced was PBMCs from the stem cell graft donor, taken from the stem cell graft. CDR3 loop: CASRSGLISYEQYF. The CDR3 DNA reads TGTGCCAGCCGTAGCGGCCTCATCTCCTACGAGCAGTACTTC.